This TCR beta chain was observed in a study of shared clonotypes between healthy human individuals (TCRdb year 2020). Background for the entire study: A few men and a couple of women, aged 18 to 49 years, made up the cohort. For each donor, CD4 naive and CD4 memory were each given three plates, CD8 naive was given two plates, and CD8 memory was given one plate. Libraries were prepared and TCR repertoires were sequenced by different laboratories using diverse techniques, in order to increase sequencing depth and limit assay-specific biases. Each donor's leukapheresis produced roughly between roughly 0.85 and 10 billion PBMCs. To estimate repertoire size and how much clonotypes are shared between individuals, the study performed deep sequencing of blood TCR repertoires from a handful of healthy adults. The paper's findings and limits, for the study overall: Naive subsets generally had larger estimated clonotype richness than memory subsets did. Compared with non-shared clonotypes, the clonotypes found in all four sorted-subset donors had higher generation probabilities. The genetic and exposure-history diversity represented was limited by the small number of donors. Pairwise subsampling indicated that sequencing depth was expected to affect the degree of clonotype sharing among donors. Sharing across a few donors was observed for around 5% of naive CD4, under 4% of naive CD8, roughly 2.3% of memory CD4, and roughly 0.4% of memory CD8 clonotypes. Incomplete sequencing was indicated by rarefaction of sorted-subset datasets, despite the large sequencing depth. Sampling was restricted to blood, and TCR repertoires in tissues likely differ from the TCR repertoires found in blood.

Using the deep immunoSEQ assay, TCR CDR3 regions were amplified from genomic DNA by multiplex PCR. Genomic DNA extracted from each cell subset was distributed evenly over all wells of several immunoSEQ 96-well plates, and each plate served as one replicate. For sorted subsets, about 220 ng of genomic DNA, equivalent to some 30,000 T cell genomes, went into each replicate PCR. The purified libraries were quantified using a Qubit 3.0 fluorometer, sized with a Bioanalyzer 2100, and then quantified again using the KAPA Library Quantification kit. A separate single-read 150-cycle Illumina NextSeq 550 flow cell was used to sequence each immunoSEQ 96-well plate. In the original analysis: The immunoSEQ output contained only junctional sequences without quality scores, so filtering could not match that applied to full-length reads. Sequences were annotated with PyIR, a Python wrapper for IgBLAST v1.9, and V/J genes and CDR3 were assigned using IMGT germline references. Reads were filtered out if the reads had weak V/J assignments (E-value above 1e-6), no CDR3, stop codons, out-of-frame junctions, or ambiguous translated residues. A V3J clonotype was defined by an identical inferred V gene, J gene, and CDR3 amino acid sequence. Percentage overlap between repertoires was calculated by dividing the number of shared unique clonotypes by the size of the smaller repertoire. Repertoire richness was assessed with RTK rarefaction, the Chao1 estimator, and Recon v2.1 estimates of unobserved clonotypes. For all TCRbeta clonotypes obtained by the gDNA method from a handful of donors, generation probabilities were computed with OLGA. TCRdb stores this immuneACCESS table with in-frame sequences only. Part of the clones is absent; in the studies checked, under half of the shortfall reflects unresolved V genes, and no reason is known for the rest. V, J and clone size were drawn from that table, and D and trimming were deduced from the DNA. For this sample the table gives about 670,000 clones, of which about three quarters were detected only once. The ten largest make up under 2% of the sample.

About this clone itself: Its binding antigen is unknown. The sample holds no much larger clone one base away, and base qualities are not on file.

Healthy HIV-negative adults with no recently reported acute infections or vaccinations were included as donors. Only Caucasian adults living in Nashville, Tennessee, USA were represented among the donors. Magnetic negative selection was used to enrich CD4+ T cells, after which naive cells were positively selected on CD45RA and the negative fraction became the memory subset. After blood collection by leukapheresis, PBMCs were isolated using Ficoll-Histopaque density gradient centrifugation and then cryopreserved in the vapor phase of liquid nitrogen. Analytical flow cytometry was used to check the purity and quantity of each magnetically sorted T cell population. From each sorted fraction, genomic DNA was isolated and quantified by UV absorbance on a Nanodrop 2000c. This clonotype was obtained from a woman in her twenties or thirties in good health. The sequenced sample was memory CD4+ T cells sorted from blood. Interpreted using the paper, the cell subset or site label stands for: CD45RA-negative fraction.

At the DNA level, the sequence is TGTGCCAGCAGGTCTACAGGGTCTGAGGACACTGAAGCTTTCTTT. It is translated as CASRSTGSEDTEAFF. The rearranged chain carries TRBV6-1 and TRBJ1-1; the best D guess is TRBD1, with 6 bases matching. Taken from the germline V gene, the CDR1 and CDR2 loops are MNHNS and SASEGT. The CDR3 numbers 15 residues from cysteine through phenylalanine. The entry retains the CDR3 DNA only, 45 bases that are in frame from base 1. Relative to germline, V is 6 bases shorter and J is 3 bases shorter, with 17 bases between their ends.